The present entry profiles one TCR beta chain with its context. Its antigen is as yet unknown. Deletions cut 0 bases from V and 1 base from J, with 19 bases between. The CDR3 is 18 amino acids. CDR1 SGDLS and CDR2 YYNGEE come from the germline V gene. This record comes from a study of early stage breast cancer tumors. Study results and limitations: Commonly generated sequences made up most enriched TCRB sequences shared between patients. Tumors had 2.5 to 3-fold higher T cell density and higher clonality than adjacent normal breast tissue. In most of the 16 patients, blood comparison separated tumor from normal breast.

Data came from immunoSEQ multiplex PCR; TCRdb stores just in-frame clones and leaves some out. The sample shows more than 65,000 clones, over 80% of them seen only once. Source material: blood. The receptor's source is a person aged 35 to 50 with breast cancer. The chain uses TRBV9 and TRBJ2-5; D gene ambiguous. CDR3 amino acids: CASSVGASTLTVQETQYF. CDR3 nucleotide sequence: TGTGCCAGCAGCGTAGGAGCCAGTACCCTTACCGTCCAAGAGACCCAGTACTTC.